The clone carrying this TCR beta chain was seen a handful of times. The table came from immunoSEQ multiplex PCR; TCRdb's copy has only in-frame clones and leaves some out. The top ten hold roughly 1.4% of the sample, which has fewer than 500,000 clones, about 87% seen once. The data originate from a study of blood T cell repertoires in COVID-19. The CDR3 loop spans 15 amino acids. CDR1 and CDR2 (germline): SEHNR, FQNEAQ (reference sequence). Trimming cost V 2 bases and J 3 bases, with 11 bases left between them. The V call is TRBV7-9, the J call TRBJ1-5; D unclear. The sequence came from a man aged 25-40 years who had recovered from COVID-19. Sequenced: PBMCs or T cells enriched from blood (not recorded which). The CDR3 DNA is TGTGCCAGCAGCTTATCGCTGGCAGACAATCAGCCCCAGCATTTT. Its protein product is CASSLSLADNQPQHF. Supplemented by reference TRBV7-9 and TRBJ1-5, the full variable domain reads DTGVSQNPRHKITKRGQNVTFRCDPISEHNRLYWYRQTLGQGPEFLTYFQNEAQLEKSRLLSDRFSAERPKGSFSTLEIQRTEQGDSAMYLCASSLSLADNQPQHFGDGTRLSIL.